This note documents a single TCR beta chain sequence. The participants were between about 18 and 95 years old and came from under 25 US areas. Cohort 3 recovered donors had two negative PCRs, clearance, or symptom resolution. The data are from a study of blood T cell repertoires in COVID-19. Study overall: In each case, the material was cDNA or gDNA derived from T cells, B-cell-depleted T cells, or PBMCs.

As handled by the study authors: Reference gene primer amplification yielded estimated nucleated cell counts. Produced via immunoSEQ multiplex PCR; TCRdb's table is partial and in-frame only. From that table come the V and J calls and clone size; the DNA was used to work out D and trimming. The sample yields some 250,000 clones, approximately 90% seen once. The clonotype comes from a man in his late teens or twenties who had recovered from COVID-19. Sequenced input: PBMCs or T cells enriched from blood (not recorded which).

CDR3 coding DNA: TGCGCCAGCAGCTTGGGGCCGGGGGGCACCGGGGAGCTGTTTTTT. Translating gives CASSLGPGGTGELFF. This chain links TRBV5-1 with TRBJ2-2, with 7 bases matching TRBD2. The CDR3 has 15 amino acids. Germline loops: CDR1 SGHRS, CDR2 YFSETQ. V gave up 0 bases and J gave up 4 bases; unmatched junction bases: 3.